This T cell receptor beta chain originates from a study of CD8+ T cells in alopecia areata. Extracted RNA was reverse transcribed into cDNA, the sequencing template. The data were produced by immunoSEQ multiplex PCR, yet TCRdb's version contains in-frame clones alone and is incomplete. Here the sample spans under 300,000 clones, about two thirds being singletons. The germline V gene encodes CDR1 SGDLS and CDR2 YYNGEE. V lost 4 bases, J lost 1 base, and 14 bases lay in between. The CDR3 length is 15 residues. Turning to this clone: Its antigen is unknown.

Points from the study as a whole: Sharing of TCR sequences between patients (possibly for HLA-related reasons) was less clear than in mice.

The gene calls are TRBV9 and TRBJ1-1, with D perhaps matching TRBD1 (6 bases). The sequencing used CD4+ T cells sorted from blood, collected at week 0. The receptor was isolated from a human donor with alopecia areata. This CDR3 reads CASSPGGRSNTEAFF. CDR3 nucleotides: TGTGCCAGCAGCCCCGGGGGGCGGTCGAACACTGAAGCTTTCTTT.